This T cell receptor beta chain is from a study of blood T cells in healthy people across ages. Study-level results: There were more naive CD4+ cells and higher diversity in long-lived donors than in aged donors.

Per individual sample, total RNA of at least 6 micrograms was extracted. This CDR3 comprises 16 residues. The V gene end was trimmed by 0 bases and the J gene end by 6 bases; junction bases not matched to a gene: 7. The germline V gene has CDR1 KGHDR and CDR2 SFDVKD. Sample-barcoded 5' priming and a J-beta primer mix drove a second PCR of roughly 6 to 12 cycles. MiXCR was run by TCRdb on the 5' RACE reads, yielding one entry per CDR3 protein. The repertoire has 800,000 to 950,000 distinct CDR3 sequences, roughly 29% of them found once; the top ten carry roughly a tenth. Turning to this clonotype: What it binds is unknown.

This sample also appeared in a second study, on T cells of mothers and their children. That report adds: Donation was provided by three healthy Caucasian mothers along with their six children. Input to cDNA synthesis comprised all extracted RNA, at a ratio of around 1.5 ug per 15 ul.

The sequence was obtained from a woman between 35 and 50 years old in good health. The chain recombines TRBV24-1 with TRBJ1-5; 7 nucleotides match TRBD1. The sequenced sample consisted of blood. The CDR3 nucleotides are TGTGCCACCAGTGATTTGAAGGGGGCGAATTTTCAGCCCCAGCATTTT. This translates into CATSDLKGANFQPQHF.